The next 25 T cell receptor beta chains were all read from a single sample in a study of graft-versus-host responses after intestinal transplantation. Their antigens remain unidentified. The assay was immunoSEQ multiplex PCR, and TCRdb's table has in-frame clones only and misses some. In the table there are about 94,000 clones, more than 85% of which are singletons. The sequencing here drew on unstimulated CD8+ T cells sorted from spleen or lymph node cells, taken before intestinal transplant. These receptor sequences come from a human donor who received an intestinal transplant.

The chain has TRBV5-1 and TRBJ2-3, with D tentatively TRBD2 (6 bases). Germline values: CDR1 SGHRS, CDR2 YFSETQ. V lost 6 bases, J lost 2 bases, and 10 bases lay in between. CDR3 length equals 13 residues. CDR3 amino acids: CASMEGLTDTQYF. CDR3 DNA sequence: TGCGCCAGCATGGAGGGACTCACAGATACGCAGTATTTT.

J is TRBJ1-5 and V is TRBV30; tentatively, D is TRBD1 (5 bases). The CDR3 loop spans 15 amino acids. Germline V CDR1 and CDR2: GTSNPN, SVGIG (reference sequence). V dropped 0 bases and J dropped 7 bases, with 16 bases sitting between them. The CDR3 sequence: CAWSVGQGPLQPQHF. The CDR3 DNA reads as TGTGCCTGGAGTGTCGGGCAGGGCCCTTTACAGCCCCAGCATTTT.

This chain joins TRBV6-6 and TRBJ1-5, with D possibly TRBD1 on 6 matching bases. Germline-derived CDR1 and CDR2 are MNHNY and SVGAGI (reference sequence). Between the trimmed V and J ends, which lost 2 bases and 4 bases, there was a span of 12 bases. The CDR3 is 15 residues long. CDR3 DNA: TGTGCCAGCAGTTACAGGGGGATCTCGAATCAGCCCCAGCATTTT. Its protein product is CASSYRGISNQPQHF.

CDR3 DNA sequence: TGTGCCAGCAGCGTGTCCCCCCTAATGTCGACAGGGGTAGAGCAGTTCTTC. As protein: CASSVSPLMSTGVEQFF. This rearrangement joins TRBV5-5 to TRBJ2-1; the match to TRBD1 covers 8 bases. V dropped 4 bases and J dropped 10; count of bases not matched to a gene: 19. The CDR3 runs 17 residues. From germline, CDR1 is SGHKS and CDR2 YYEKEE (reference sequence).

The rearrangement joins TRBV5-1 to TRBJ1-5; a possible D gene is TRBD1 (5 bases). The CDR3 is made up of 13 amino acids. Trimming pared 2 bases from V and 4 bases from J, leaving 7 bases between. From germline, CDR1 is SGHRS and CDR2 YFSETQ. Here the CDR3 reads CASSFGGNQPQHF. The CDR3 coding sequence is TGCGCCAGCAGCTTCGGGGGGAATCAGCCCCAGCATTTT.

The chain is built from TRBV6-1 and TRBJ1-3; D possibly corresponds to TRBD1 (6 bases). The length of the CDR3 is 17 residues. V was pared by 2 bases and J by 0 bases, with 14 bases between. Germline CDR1 and CDR2: MNHNS and SASEGT. As DNA, the CDR3 is TGTGCCAGCAGTGAAAGGAAAGACAGGAGCTCTGGAAACACCATATATTTT. Amino acid sequence: CASSERKDRSSGNTIYF.

CDR3 loop: CAWWVGQGDSPLHF. The CDR3 DNA reads as TGTGCCTGGTGGGTCGGACAGGGAGATTCACCCCTCCACTTT. The V call is TRBV30, the J call TRBJ1-6, with 8 nucleotides matching TRBD1. The CDR3 totals 14 residues. With V trimmed by 5 bases and J by 8 bases, 8 bases remained unmatched. The V gene's germline CDR1 is GTSNPN and CDR2 SVGIG (reference sequence). Full variable domain (outside the CDR3, taken from reference TRBV30 and TRBJ1-6): SQTIHQWPATLVQPVGSPLSLECTVEGTSNPNLYWYRQAAGRGLQLLFYSVGIGQISSEVPQNLSASRPQDRQFILSSKKLLLSDSGFYLCAWWVGQGDSPLHFGNGTRLTVT.

The V and J genes are TRBV7-8 and TRBJ2-7; D may be TRBD2 (5 bases). Looked up from germline, CDR1 is SGHVS and CDR2 is FQNEAQ. Trimming took 3 bases from V and 6 from J, leaving 9 bases between them. This CDR3 has 12 residues. In DNA form, the CDR3 reads TGTGCCAGCAGCTTTTGGGCGGGCGAGCAGTACTTC. It yields the protein CASSFWAGEQYF.

The chain combines TRBV6-6 with TRBJ1-2; possibly TRBD1 for D (5 bases). V lost 5 bases and J 4 bases, leaving 8 bases between the germline ends. Per the germline V gene, CDR1 is MNHNY and CDR2 is SVGAGI (reference sequence). The CDR3 extends over 12 amino acids. The chain's CDR3 is CASSLDSYGYTF. The DNA for the CDR3 is TGTGCCAGCAGTCTCGACAGCTATGGCTACACCTTC.

The CDR3 region is CASSGEGTSGRTDTQYF. CDR3 DNA: TGTGCCAGCAGCGGCGAGGGGACTAGCGGGAGGACAGATACGCAGTATTTT. The genes are TRBV5-4 and TRBJ2-3; TRBD2 aligns across 15 bases. This CDR3 has 17 amino acids. Germline V lookup: CDR1 SGHNT, CDR2 YYREEE (reference sequence). V gave up 4 bases and J gave up 3 bases; unmatched junction bases: 6.

The chain is built from TRBV7-9 and TRBJ1-2, with 10 bases lining up with TRBD1. Germline CDR1 SEHNR, CDR2 FQNEAQ (reference sequence). The junction had 7 bases not matched to a gene; V was cut back by 3 bases and J by 3 bases. The CDR3 contains 16 residues. The CDR3 loop reads CASSFDWGQGHYGYTF. For the CDR3, the DNA is TGTGCCAGCAGCTTCGATTGGGGACAGGGGCACTATGGCTACACCTTC.

The V gene is TRBV29-1, the J gene TRBJ2-2; D gene unclear. The CDR3 has 11 amino acids. The V end lost 7 bases, the J end lost 1 base, and 4 bases lay between the germline ends. Per the germline V gene, CDR1 is SQVTM and CDR2 is ANQGSEA. The CDR3 reads CSAQNTGELFF. The CDR3 DNA is TGCAGCGCCCAGAACACCGGGGAGCTGTTTTTT.

J is TRBJ1-6 and V is TRBV4-1, with D uncertain. The CDR3 consists of 15 residues. Trimming took off 0 bases at V and 11 bases at J, with 14 bases between the two ends. CDR1 is MGHRA and CDR2 is YSYEKL in the germline V gene. The CDR3 nucleotides are TGCGCCAGCAGCCAAGAGTCGGGTTCTCTTACACCCCTCCACTTT. The encoded protein is CASSQESGSLTPLHF.

J is TRBJ2-2 and V is TRBV30, with 7 bases identical to TRBD2. Germline CDR1 GTSNPN, CDR2 SVGIG (reference sequence). CDR3 length: 14 amino acids. The V gene end was trimmed by 7 bases and the J gene end by 1 base; junction bases not matched to a gene: 6. The CDR3 region is CAFQAGRNTGELFF. The CDR3 coding sequence is TGTGCCTTCCAAGCGGGGCGGAACACCGGGGAGCTGTTTTTT.

This chain links TRBV30 with TRBJ2-3; 8 positions match TRBD1. Unmatched junction bases numbered 3, after V lost 0 bases and J lost 4 bases. The length of the CDR3 is 14 residues. From germline, CDR1 is GTSNPN and CDR2 SVGIG (reference sequence). CDR3: CAWSVTQGADTQYF. The CDR3 DNA is TGTGCCTGGAGTGTGACACAGGGGGCAGATACGCAGTATTTT.

V is TRBV30 and J is TRBJ2-3, with no clear D. CDR3 length equals 15 residues. The germline gives CDR1 GTSNPN, CDR2 SVGIG (reference sequence). Trimming stripped 1 base from V and 0 bases from J, with 11 bases between. The CDR3 loop is CAWSEDITSTDTQYF. CDR3 DNA sequence: TGTGCCTGGAGTGAAGACATAACTAGCACAGATACGCAGTATTTT.

This clone was counted a few times. The V and J genes are TRBV30 and TRBJ1-2, with D tentatively TRBD1 (5 bases). The germline V gene encodes CDR1 GTSNPN and CDR2 SVGIG (reference sequence). Trimming took off 0 bases at V and 7 bases at J, with 12 bases between the two ends. This CDR3 is 13 amino acids long. The CDR3 sequence: CAWSVGAGGGYTF. The CDR3, as DNA: TGTGCCTGGAGTGTAGGGGCAGGCGGTGGCTACACCTTC.

V and J are TRBV28 and TRBJ1-5, with D possibly matching TRBD1 (5 bases). V lost 6 bases and J 5 bases, leaving 14 bases between the germline ends. Germline values: CDR1 MDHEN, CDR2 SYDVKM. The CDR3 runs 14 residues. In DNA form, the CDR3 reads TGTGCCAGCAGCTACAGGAATCTAGATCAGCCCCAGCATTTT. Translation gives CASSYRNLDQPQHF.

This clone was seen more than once but under ten times. V and J are TRBV25-1 and TRBJ1-4; possibly TRBD1 for D (5 bases). There are 14 residues in the CDR3. CDR1 is MGHDK and CDR2 is SYGVNS in the germline V gene. V was clipped by 1 base and J by 8 bases, with 11 bases between them. The CDR3 DNA reads as TGTGCCAGCAGTGAATGGGGCGTGGGGGAAAAACTGTTTTTT. Translated: CASSEWGVGEKLFF.

The V call is TRBV4-3, the J call TRBJ2-1; D might be TRBD1 (6 bases). CDR3 size: 15 residues. Trimming left V 3 bases short and J 8 bases short, with 17 bases between. CDR1 and CDR2 from the germline V gene are LGHNA and YSLEER. CDR3 protein: CASSQTQGPSDEQFF. The CDR3, as DNA: TGCGCCAGCAGCCAGACACAGGGTCCCTCCGATGAGCAGTTCTTC.

The chain uses TRBV5-1 and TRBJ2-1, with D possibly being TRBD1 (6 bases). The germline V and J ends were trimmed by 4 bases and 8 bases, with 16 bases remaining between them. CDR3 length: 14 amino acids. Germline assignment: CDR1 SGHRS and CDR2 YFSETQ. DNA for the CDR3: TGCGCCAGCAGCCCCGAACAGGGTACCTATGAGCAGTTCTTC. Protein: CASSPEQGTYEQFF.

This chain uses TRBV4-2 with TRBJ2-3; no firm D call. The V gene lost 0 bases and the J gene lost 4 bases, with 17 bases spanning the gap. The CDR3 is made up of 17 amino acids. CDR1 and CDR2 (germline): LGHNA, YNFKEQ. The CDR3 bases are TGTGCCAGCAGCCAAGAAGTTTTTCTAAGCATGGCAGATACGCAGTATTTT. It is translated as CASSQEVFLSMADTQYF.

This chain joins TRBV2 and TRBJ1-2; possibly TRBD1 for D (6 bases). Germline values: CDR1 SNHLY, CDR2 FYNNEI. The CDR3 length is 14 residues. V was clipped by 5 bases and J by 4 bases, with 14 bases between them. The CDR3 region is CASSSGGASYGYTF. The CDR3 region has the DNA TGTGCCAGCAGTTCGGGGGGGGCGAGCTATGGCTACACCTTC.

The chain uses TRBV6-5 and TRBJ2-7; tentative D call: TRBD2 (5 bases). The CDR3 contains 15 residues. V lost 2 bases and J 4 bases, leaving 15 bases between the germline ends. CDR1 is MNHEY and CDR2 is SVGAGI in the germline V gene. CDR3 sequence (DNA): TGTGCCAGCAGTTACAGGGTTTCAGCGGTTTACGAGCAGTACTTC. This encodes CASSYRVSAVYEQYF.

The chain uses TRBV30 and TRBJ1-2; possible D gene TRBD1, 6 bases. V was trimmed by 4 bases and J by 4 bases, leaving 16 bases between them. This CDR3 contains 14 residues. The germline CDR1 and CDR2 sequences are GTSNPN and SVGIG (reference sequence). As DNA, the CDR3 is TGTGCCTGGACGGGGGGGGCTAACCCCTATGGCTACACCTTC. Translating gives CAWTGGANPYGYTF.